This T cell receptor (beta chain) was captured by sequencing in a study of shared clonotypes between healthy human individuals. About the study: Each donor contributed plates that comprised three CD4 naive, three CD4 memory, two CD8 naive and one CD8 memory.

The split of CD4+ cells yielded CD45RA+ naive and CD45RA-negative memory subsets. The authors' processing: Filtering differed for immunoSEQ, which gave only junction sequences without quality scores. Libraries were prepared by immunoSEQ multiplex PCR; TCRdb keeps only in-frame clonotypes and omits some of them. The D gene and trimming were derived from the DNA, and the V and J assignments and clone size from that table. The sample consists of 2 million to 3 million clones, approximately 94% of them appearing once. In regard to this clone: This CDR3 is also generated by other DNA sequences in the sample.

This clonotype was sampled from a man between 18 and 35 years old in good health. Sequencing input: naive CD4+ T cells sorted from blood. Subset given: CD45RA+ positively selected.

DNA of the CDR3: TGTGCCAGCTCACAGGGGTCGGGTCAGCCCCAGCATTTT. Protein: CASSQGSGQPQHF. The chain couples TRBV18 to TRBJ1-5; tentative D call: TRBD1 (5 bases). Germline V gene data show CDR1 as KGHSH and CDR2 as LQKENI. This CDR3 spans 13 amino acids. The ends were cut back, 4 bases at V and 6 bases at J, with 10 bases in the middle.